This TCR beta chain was profiled in a study of radiotherapy plus CTLA-4 blockade in lung cancer listed by TCRdb under 2018. About the investigation overall: Objective responses were observed in roughly a sixth of enrolled patients, and disease control was achieved in approximately 29%. The research as a whole found: The strongest predictors of response were reported to be early dynamic shifts in blood T cell clones along with a rise in serum interferon-beta following radiation. After treatment with radiotherapy and ipilimumab, TCR clones that originated in tumors expanded in peripheral blood.

The germline ends are 10 bases apart after V is trimmed by 3 bases and J by 7 bases. The CDR3 measures 14 amino acids from cysteine to phenylalanine. Here the CDR3 DNA is all that survives: 42 bases in frame from base 1. Looking up the germline V gene (reference sequence) yields CDR1 LNHDA and CDR2 SQIVND. The library was obtained by the immunoSEQ multiplex PCR assay. TCRdb holds this immuneACCESS table with in-frame rearrangements only. Some clones are missing; in checked studies, unresolved V genes explain under half, and the rest has no known cause. Counted in this sample were about 40,000 clones; nearly 80% of them appeared once. Less than 25% of the sample comes from the top ten. This clone was seen a single time. No cognate antigen has been identified for it. Nothing much larger sits one base from this clone, and base qualities are not available. The study tested focal radiation therapy combined with CTLA-4 blockade (ipilimumab) in patients with chemo-refractory metastatic non-small-cell lung cancer.

Here the chain combines TRBV19 and TRBJ1-6; the D gene is perhaps TRBD1, on 6 matching bases. This clonotype was obtained from a human donor with non-small cell lung cancer that progressed on radiotherapy plus ipilimumab. Sequenced here: peripheral blood, sampled from a patient treated with radiotherapy plus ipilimumab. The nucleotide sequence is given as TGTGCCAGTAGTATGCGGGGGGCGAATTCACCCCTCCACTTT. Translated, it gives CASSMRGANSPLHF.